A single T cell receptor (beta chain) is shown here with its context. Its antigen remains unidentified. PCR involved 60 Vbeta and 13 Jbeta primers. Data came from immunoSEQ multiplex PCR; TCRdb stores just in-frame clones and leaves some out. The table shows around 110,000 clones, with roughly a tenth occurring only once. Germline assignment: CDR1 SGHRS and CDR2 YFSETQ. The length of the CDR3 is 14 residues. Deletions cut 1 base from V and 1 base from J, with 9 bases between. These data belong to a study of cytomegalovirus exposure and HLA in healthy donors. Study summary: The study placed less than 90% of its roughly 410 genotyped donors in the Caucasian-associated ancestry cluster. Study outcomes and limitations: A later analysis showed TCR association rates differing by HLA locus, peaking at DRB1 and lowest at HLA-C. An Asian-associated ancestry cluster reportedly showed fewer N-insertions than the roughly 700-donor mean in a later analysis.

In nominal health when sampled, donors likely had unrecorded immune exposures nonetheless. This receptor was obtained from a man aged 25-40 years in good health and CMV-seronegative. Material: PBMCs. This chain joins TRBV5-1 and TRBJ2-7; D remains unclear. CDR3 sequence reads: CASSLNKLSYEQYF. The CDR3 DNA sequence: TGCGCCAGCAGCTTGAATAAACTGTCCTACGAGCAGTACTTC.